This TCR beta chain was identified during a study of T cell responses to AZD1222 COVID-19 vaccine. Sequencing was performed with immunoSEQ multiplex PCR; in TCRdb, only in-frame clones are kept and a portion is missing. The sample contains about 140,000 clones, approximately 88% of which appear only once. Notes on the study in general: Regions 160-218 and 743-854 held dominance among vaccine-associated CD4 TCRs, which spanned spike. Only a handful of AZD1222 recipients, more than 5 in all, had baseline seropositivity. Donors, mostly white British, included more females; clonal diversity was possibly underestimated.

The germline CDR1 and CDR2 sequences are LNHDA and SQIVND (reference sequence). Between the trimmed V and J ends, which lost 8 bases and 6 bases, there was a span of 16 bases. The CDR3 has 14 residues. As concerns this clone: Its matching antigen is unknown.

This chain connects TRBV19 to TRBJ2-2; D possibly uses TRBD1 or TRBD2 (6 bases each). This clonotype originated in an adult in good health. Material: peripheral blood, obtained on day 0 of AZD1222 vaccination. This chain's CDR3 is CASGGKGGPGELFF. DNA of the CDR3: TGTGCCAGTGGGGGAAAGGGGGGCCCCGGGGAGCTGTTTTTT.